This passage covers 16 T cell receptor beta chains from one sample sequenced in a study of CD8+CD57+ T cells in acquired aplastic anemia. Profiling that covered TCR beta VDJ and CDR3 relied on genomic DNA as its template. TCRdb analysed the reads with MiXCR anew, one entry per CDR3 protein. The data hold over 150,000 distinct CDR3 sequences, with 35% to 55% observed a single time. Input material: sorted CD4+, CD8+, or CD8+CD57+ T cells (not recorded which) from PBMCs. Receptors originate from a human donor in good health.

Ten or more counts support this clonotype. The genes are TRBV19 and TRBJ1-2; 10 bases are shared with TRBD1. Per germline, CDR1 LNHDA and CDR2 SQIVND (reference sequence). The V segment lost 3 bases and the J segment 7 bases; nucleotides outside the gene matches: 2. The CDR3 extends over 13 amino acids. This CDR3 reads CASSIGTGAGYTF. The CDR3, as DNA: TGTGCCAGTAGTATCGGGACAGGGGCTGGCTACACCTTC.

The rearrangement links TRBV29-1 to TRBJ2-5; D is perhaps TRBD1 (6 bases). Germline V gene data show CDR1 as SQVTM and CDR2 as ANQGSEA. There are 15 residues in the CDR3. V was pared by 7 bases and J by 5 bases, with 23 bases between. DNA of the CDR3: TGCAGCGCTGAGGGGGTCGGGCTTGGTTTTGAGACCCAGTACTTC. As protein: CSAEGVGLGFETQYF.

The table lists this clonotype with many counts. This chain connects TRBV3-1 to TRBJ1-6, with 9 bases aligning to TRBD1. V shed 3 bases and J 11 bases; nucleotides not matched to a gene: 11. This CDR3 spans 16 amino acids. Germline V gene sequence: CDR1 LGHDT, CDR2 YNNKEL (reference sequence). This CDR3 is CASSHHPGTGLPPLHF. In DNA form, the CDR3 reads TGTGCCAGCAGCCACCACCCCGGGACAGGGTTACCACCCCTCCACTTT.

J is TRBJ2-1 and V is TRBV7-7, with TRBD1 matching over 10 bases. The V segment lost 4 bases and the J segment 9 bases; nucleotides outside the gene matches: 6. This CDR3 contains 14 residues. The germline V gene encodes CDR1 SSHAT and CDR2 FNYEAQ (reference sequence). CDR3 bases: TGTGCCAGCAGCTCGGGACAGGGGATGGGTGAGCAGTTCTTC. Amino acids: CASSSGQGMGEQFF.

At least ten counts were recorded for this clonotype. This chain uses TRBV24-1 with TRBJ2-2; 9 bases align to TRBD2. Germline V gene data show CDR1 as KGHDR and CDR2 as SFDVKD. The length of the CDR3 is 16 residues. V trimming: 0 bases; J trimming: 7 bases; junction bases outside the gene matches: 5. The CDR3 region has the DNA TGTGCCACCAGTGATTTGGGACTAGCGAGGGGCGGGGAGCTGTTTTTT. Translated: CATSDLGLARGGELFF.

This clonotype was found a few times. The DNA for the CDR3 is TGTGCCAGCAGTTCCCCGGGGGGGGGACTAGCGGGAGAGGAGACCCAGTACTTC. Its protein is CASSSPGGGLAGEETQYF. This chain uses TRBV28 with TRBJ2-5; 14 bases agree with TRBD2. This CDR3 contains 18 residues. V dropped 4 bases and J dropped 5; count of bases not matched to a gene: 12. Germline V gives CDR1 MDHEN, CDR2 SYDVKM.

The CDR3 DNA reads TGTGCCAGCAGCCGAACTGTACTAGCGGGACCCTCCTACAATGAGCAGTTCTTC. This codes for CASSRTVLAGPSYNEQFF. This sequence joins TRBV4-2 and TRBJ2-1; 10 bases fit TRBD2. Germline V gene lookup returns CDR1 LGHNA and CDR2 YNFKEQ. The ends lost 4 bases at V and 0 bases at J; junction bases unmatched: 9. This CDR3 has 18 amino acids.

This clonotype was observed at least ten times. V gene TRBV7-2 combines with J gene TRBJ2-1; 8 bases are shared with TRBD1. The J segment lost 9 bases and the V segment lost 1 base, leaving 8 bases of the junction unmatched. Germline CDR1 and CDR2: SGHTA and FQGNSA. The CDR3 covers 15 residues. The CDR3 DNA follows: TGTGCCAGCAGCTTAGGATCGACAGGGGTTGGTGAGCAGTTCTTC. Translating gives CASSLGSTGVGEQFF.

As regards this clonotype: Germline and junction disagree at one end, which may indicate a read error. The chain recombines TRBV4-1 with TRBJ2-1, with 7 nucleotides matching TRBD2. CDR3 size: 17 residues. Germline V gene data show CDR1 as MGHRA and CDR2 as YSYEKL. CDR3 region: CTSSQGLAVTSYNEQFF. CDR3 in DNA: TGCACCAGCAGCCAAGGGCTAGCGGTGACCTCCTACAATGAGCAGTTCTTC.

This clonotype was seen ten or more times. V gene TRBV7-2 combines with J gene TRBJ2-3; D may be TRBD1 (5 bases). V was cut by 2 bases and J by 1 base, with 7 bases left in between. Germline CDR1 is SGHTA and CDR2 is FQGNSA. The CDR3 extends over 14 amino acids. The CDR3 sequence: CASSLKQGTDTQYF. CDR3 coding DNA: TGTGCCAGCAGCTTAAAACAGGGCACAGATACGCAGTATTTT.

About this clonotype: The junction departs from the called germline gene at one end, perhaps through a read error. The V gene is TRBV7-8, the J gene TRBJ1-4; weak D call: TRBD1 (6 bases). The CDR3 length is 13 residues. Germline values: CDR1 SGHVS, CDR2 FQNEAQ. The CDR3 nucleotides read TGTGCCAGCAGAAGGGGGTTGGGTGAGAAACTGGTTTTT. Protein sequence: CASRRGLGEKLVF.

CDR3 loop: CASSEWTVKRSGANVLTF. The CDR3 DNA follows: TGTGCCAGCAGTGAATGGACTGTCAAAAGATCTGGGGCCAACGTCCTGACTTTC. The chain joins TRBV25-1 to TRBJ2-6; a possible D gene is TRBD2 (5 bases). Germline lookup yields CDR1 MGHDK and CDR2 SYGVNS. V lost 1 base to trimming and J lost 1 base, with 14 bases between them. This CDR3 contains 18 residues.

Ten or more counts support this clonotype. The V and J genes are TRBV20-1 and TRBJ2-1; D call uncertain. The length of the CDR3 is 14 residues. V was pared by 6 bases and J by 0 bases, with 12 bases between. The germline V gene has CDR1 DFQATT and CDR2 SNEGSKA (reference sequence). This chain's CDR3 is CSAWTGYSYNEQFF. In DNA form, the CDR3 reads TGCAGTGCCTGGACCGGCTACTCCTACAATGAGCAGTTCTTC.

This chain connects TRBV10-1 to TRBJ2-1, with D possibly TRBD2 on 5 matching bases. The CDR3 sequence is 16 residues long. The germline V gene encodes CDR1 WNHNN and CDR2 SYGVQD (reference sequence). Trimming removed 3 bases at V and 2 bases at J, with 14 bases between. The CDR3 here is CASSDSLASAYNEQFF. The CDR3 DNA reads as TGCGCCAGCAGTGACTCGTTAGCGAGTGCCTACAATGAGCAGTTCTTC.

V gene TRBV19 combines with J gene TRBJ2-5, with TRBD2 matching over 9 bases. After removal of 3 bases from V and 5 bases from J, the junction contained 7 bases not matched to a gene. Germline CDR1 LNHDA, CDR2 SQIVND (reference sequence). The CDR3 runs 15 residues. The CDR3 DNA sequence: TGTGCCAGTAGTATCCTAGCGGGACGGGGTGAGACCCAGTACTTC. Translating it yields CASSILAGRGETQYF.

The chain employs TRBV10-3 and TRBJ1-2, with TRBD1 as a possible D gene (5 bases). V lost 6 bases, J lost 4 bases, and 21 bases lay in between. This CDR3 region has 16 residues. The V gene's germline CDR1 is ENHRY and CDR2 SYGVKD. The CDR3: CAIRDTGTSGSYGYTF. The CDR3, as DNA: TGTGCCATCAGAGATACCGGGACTAGCGGGAGCTATGGCTACACCTTC.